This T cell receptor (beta chain) was identified in a study of OX40 agonist ivuxolimab in advanced cancers. Study details: The patients' treatment was ivuxolimab, an agonistic anti-OX40 (CD134) antibody. Subjects had a mean age of 60 years, with a range of about 23 to 90; just over 80% were male. Three individuals attained partial responses, comprising one hepatocellular carcinoma case and two cutaneous melanoma cases.

TCRdb's copy holds only in-frame clones and misses some; the assay was immunoSEQ multiplex PCR. The profile covers about 27,000 clones, with around 75% appearing a single time and about 15% taken by the ten largest. Of note for this clone: The antigen is undetermined.

Study outcomes and limitations: Expanded peripheral T cell antigen specificity was not determined.

The input for sequencing was CD4+ or CD8+ T cells sorted from blood, taken in a trial of the OX40 agonist ivuxolimab. The source of this sequence is an adult with an advanced solid tumor such as melanoma, head and neck, liver or kidney cancer.

The CDR3 DNA sequence: TGTGCCAGCAGCCCATGGCCCCCTTCTAGCAGACCAAACGTGGAGACCCAGTACTTC. This sequence encodes CASSPWPPSSRPNVETQYF. The chain uses TRBV7-2 and TRBJ2-5, with TRBD2 as a possible D gene (5 bases). Germline lookup yields CDR1 SGHTA and CDR2 FQGNSA. With 5 bases removed from V and 5 bases from J, the gap between germline ends came to 30 bases. The CDR3 is 19 amino acids.